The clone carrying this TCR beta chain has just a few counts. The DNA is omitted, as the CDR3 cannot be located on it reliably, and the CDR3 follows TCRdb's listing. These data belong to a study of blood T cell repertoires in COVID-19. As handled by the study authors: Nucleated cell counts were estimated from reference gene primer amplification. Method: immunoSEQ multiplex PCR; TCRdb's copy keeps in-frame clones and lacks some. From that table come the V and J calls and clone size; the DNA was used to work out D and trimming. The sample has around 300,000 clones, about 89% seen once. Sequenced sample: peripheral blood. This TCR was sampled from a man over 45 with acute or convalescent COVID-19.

CDR3 loop: CASSQEWGSGTLFF. J is TRBJ1-4 and V is TRBV4-1. Germline V CDR1 and CDR2: MGHRA, YSYEKL. The CDR3 sequence runs 14 residues, both termini included.